A selection of T cell receptor beta chains follows, all from one sample in a study of OX40 agonist ivuxolimab in advanced cancers. TCRdb keeps only in-frame clones here, not all; method: immunoSEQ multiplex PCR. The sample gives approximately 80,000 clones, 75% to 95% of which show up once; 0.43% is in the top ten. The input for sequencing was CD4+ or CD8+ T cells sorted from blood, taken in a trial of the OX40 agonist ivuxolimab. The origin of the receptors is an adult with an advanced solid tumor such as melanoma, head and neck, liver or kidney cancer. Both conserved end residues are part of each CDR3. The D gene is left open where the match is weak. Where a row states a size, it is once, few, many or the class of an expanded clone; other rows omit it.

clone_size: .
j_call: TRBJ1-5
cdr3_length: 13
v_call: TRBV27
d_call: .
cdr3_nt: TGTGCCAGCAGTTTATGGAAAGATCAGCCCCAGCATTTT
cdr3_aa: CASSLWKDQPQHF

clone_size: .
j_call: TRBJ2-7
cdr3_length: 12
v_call: TRBV28
d_call: .
cdr3_nt: TGTGCCAGCAGCCCCCGCGCGTACGAGCAGTACTTC
cdr3_aa: CASSPRAYEQYF

clone_size: .
j_call: TRBJ1-1
cdr3_length: 15
v_call: TRBV5-6
d_call: TRBD1
cdr3_nt: TGTGCCAGCAGCTTGGCCGGGACAGGGCTCACTGAAGCTTTCTTT
cdr3_aa: CASSLAGTGLTEAFF

clone_size: .
j_call: TRBJ2-7
cdr3_length: 16
v_call: TRBV5-1
d_call: TRBD1
cdr3_nt: TGCGCCAGCAGCCCGGGAGCAACAGGGGGCCTCCACGAGCAGTACTTC
cdr3_aa: CASSPGATGGLHEQYF

clone_size: .
j_call: TRBJ1-1
cdr3_length: 12
v_call: TRBV25-1
d_call: .
cdr3_nt: TGTGCCAGCAGTGAATTCTCTGGGAAAGCTTTCTTT
cdr3_aa: CASSEFSGKAFF

clone_size: once
j_call: TRBJ1-1
cdr3_length: 12
v_call: TRBV30
d_call: .
cdr3_nt: TGTGCCTGGAGGGCCTGGAACACTGAAGCTTTCTTT
cdr3_aa: CAWRAWNTEAFF

clone_size: .
j_call: TRBJ2-2
cdr3_length: 15
v_call: TRBV7-2
d_call: .
cdr3_nt: TGTGCCAGCAGCTTAGCGCTGGGGGGACGGGAGGAGCTGTTTTTT
cdr3_aa: CASSLALGGREELFF

clone_size: .
j_call: TRBJ2-2
cdr3_length: 17
v_call: TRBV5-1
d_call: .
cdr3_nt: TGCGCCAGCAGCTTGGGACCGGACAAACCGAACACCGGGGAGCTGTTTTTT
cdr3_aa: CASSLGPDKPNTGELFF

clone_size: .
j_call: TRBJ2-1
cdr3_length: 13
v_call: TRBV15
d_call: .
cdr3_nt: TGTGCCACCAGCAGAGGACTTCTCAGGGAGCAGTTCTTC
cdr3_aa: CATSRGLLREQFF

clone_size: once
j_call: TRBJ2-5
cdr3_length: 12
v_call: TRBV29-1
d_call: TRBD1
cdr3_nt: TGCAGCGTTACTACAGGGGGAGAGACCCAGTACTTC
cdr3_aa: CSVTTGGETQYF

clone_size: .
j_call: TRBJ2-3
cdr3_length: 17
v_call: TRBV5-4
d_call: .
cdr3_nt: TGTGCCAGCAGCTTGGGCAGGGGAGTAAGAGGCACAGATACGCAGTATTTT
cdr3_aa: CASSLGRGVRGTDTQYF

clone_size: .
j_call: TRBJ2-5
cdr3_length: 14
v_call: TRBV7-2
d_call: .
cdr3_nt: TGTGCCAGCAGACTGACAGTAGCCCAAGAGACCCAGTACTTC
cdr3_aa: CASRLTVAQETQYF

clone_size: few
j_call: TRBJ1-1
cdr3_length: 14
v_call: TRBV18
d_call: TRBD1
cdr3_nt: TGTGCCAGCTCACCCGACAGGGGGAACACTGAAGCTTTCTTT
cdr3_aa: CASSPDRGNTEAFF

clone_size: .
j_call: TRBJ2-2
cdr3_length: 15
v_call: TRBV5-1
d_call: TRBD2
cdr3_nt: TGCGCCAGCAGCACTAGCGTCTCGAACACCGGGGAGCTGTTTTTT
cdr3_aa: CASSTSVSNTGELFF

clone_size: .
j_call: TRBJ2-3
cdr3_length: 16
v_call: TRBV7-9
d_call: TRBD2
cdr3_nt: TGTGCCAGCAGCTTAACTGGCGGGAGGGTGACAGATACGCAGTATTTT
cdr3_aa: CASSLTGGRVTDTQYF

clone_size: .
j_call: TRBJ1-2
cdr3_length: 14
v_call: TRBV6-5
d_call: TRBD1
cdr3_nt: TGTGCCAGCAGTTTTCTAGGGGGCGACTATGGCTACACCTTC
cdr3_aa: CASSFLGGDYGYTF

clone_size: .
j_call: TRBJ2-3
cdr3_length: 14
v_call: TRBV28
d_call: TRBD2
cdr3_nt: TGTGCCAGCAGCAGGCGGGGGACCACAGATACGCAGTATTTT
cdr3_aa: CASSRRGTTDTQYF

clone_size: once
j_call: TRBJ2-4
cdr3_length: 12
v_call: TRBV28
d_call: .
cdr3_nt: TGTGCCAGCAGTCTTGGGGGGAACATTCAGTACTTC
cdr3_aa: CASSLGGNIQYF

clone_size: once
j_call: TRBJ1-1
cdr3_length: 13
v_call: TRBV7-2
d_call: .
cdr3_nt: TGTGCCAGCAGCTTAGCGCTACGGGCTGAAGCTTTCTTT
cdr3_aa: CASSLALRAEAFF

clone_size: .
j_call: TRBJ1-1
cdr3_length: 13
v_call: TRBV2
d_call: .
cdr3_nt: TGTGCCAGCAGTGATCCAGGGAACACTGAAGCTTTCTTT
cdr3_aa: CASSDPGNTEAFF

clone_size: .
j_call: TRBJ1-1
cdr3_length: 14
v_call: TRBV5-1
d_call: .
cdr3_nt: TGCGCCAGCAGTTACGGAGCAGTGAACACTGAAGCTTTCTTT
cdr3_aa: CASSYGAVNTEAFF

clone_size: .
j_call: TRBJ2-5
cdr3_length: 13
v_call: TRBV27
d_call: .
cdr3_nt: TGTGCCAGCAGTTCCCGTCTCCAAGAGACCCAGTACTTC
cdr3_aa: CASSSRLQETQYF

clone_size: .
j_call: TRBJ1-1
cdr3_length: 16
v_call: TRBV7-9
d_call: TRBD1
cdr3_nt: TGTGCCAGCAGCTCCCCCCCCGGGACAGTCCACACTGAAGCTTTCTTT
cdr3_aa: CASSSPPGTVHTEAFF

clone_size: .
j_call: TRBJ2-7
cdr3_length: 15
v_call: TRBV28
d_call: .
cdr3_nt: TGTGCCAGCAGTTTATCTGGGCAGGGTCGCTACGAGCAGTACTTC
cdr3_aa: CASSLSGQGRYEQYF

clone_size: .
j_call: TRBJ2-7
cdr3_length: 14
v_call: TRBV7-9
d_call: .
cdr3_nt: TGTGCCAGCAGCTTAGAGGGCAGTCCCTACGAGCAGTACTTC
cdr3_aa: CASSLEGSPYEQYF

clone_size: few
j_call: TRBJ1-5
cdr3_length: 11
v_call: TRBV28
d_call: .
cdr3_nt: TGTGCCAGCAGTCAGGGTCAGCCCCAGCATTTT
cdr3_aa: CASSQGQPQHF

clone_size: few
j_call: TRBJ1-2
cdr3_length: 13
v_call: TRBV7-2
d_call: .
cdr3_nt: TGTGCCAGCAGCTTAGGTCCAGGCTATGGCTACACCTTC
cdr3_aa: CASSLGPGYGYTF

clone_size: .
j_call: TRBJ2-7
cdr3_length: 12
v_call: TRBV10-1
d_call: .
cdr3_nt: TGCGCCAGCAGTGAAGGTGGGGACGAGCAGTACTTC
cdr3_aa: CASSEGGDEQYF

clone_size: .
j_call: TRBJ2-2
cdr3_length: 15
v_call: TRBV28
d_call: .
cdr3_nt: TGTGCCAGCAGCCCCCCCGGGGGGCTATCCGGGGAGCTGTTTTTT
cdr3_aa: CASSPPGGLSGELFF

clone_size: once
j_call: TRBJ2-7
cdr3_length: 16
v_call: TRBV18
d_call: TRBD2
cdr3_nt: TGTGCCAGCTCACCACTTCGGCGGGAGACAAACTACGAGCAGTACTTC
cdr3_aa: CASSPLRRETNYEQYF

clone_size: .
j_call: TRBJ2-7
cdr3_length: 13
v_call: TRBV7-2
d_call: .
cdr3_nt: TGTGCCAGCAGCTTAGCGGTGGTCTACGAGCAGTACTTC
cdr3_aa: CASSLAVVYEQYF

clone_size: .
j_call: TRBJ2-3
cdr3_length: 13
v_call: TRBV10-3
d_call: .
cdr3_nt: TGTGCCGCGCGCCTAGACCCCACAGATACGCAGTATTTT
cdr3_aa: CAARLDPTDTQYF

clone_size: .
j_call: TRBJ1-6
cdr3_length: 14
v_call: TRBV7-2
d_call: .
cdr3_nt: TGTGCCAGCAGCTTAGGGACTGATAGTTCACCCCTCCACTTT
cdr3_aa: CASSLGTDSSPLHF

clone_size: .
j_call: TRBJ2-1
cdr3_length: 15
v_call: TRBV28
d_call: .
cdr3_nt: TGTGCCAGCACCGGGGGGGGACAGTCCTACAATGAGCAGTTCTTC
cdr3_aa: CASTGGGQSYNEQFF

clone_size: .
j_call: TRBJ1-5
cdr3_length: 15
v_call: TRBV28
d_call: TRBD1
cdr3_nt: TGTGCCAGCAGCCCAGGGGGGGCCGGCAATCAGCCCCAGCATTTT
cdr3_aa: CASSPGGAGNQPQHF

clone_size: .
j_call: TRBJ1-2
cdr3_length: 13
v_call: TRBV5-1
d_call: .
cdr3_nt: TGCGCCAGCAGCTTGTCGGGGGATCGTGGCTACACCTTC
cdr3_aa: CASSLSGDRGYTF

clone_size: .
j_call: TRBJ2-2
cdr3_length: 13
v_call: TRBV6-6
d_call: .
cdr3_nt: TGTGCCAGCACTAGATCTGGGTCCGGGGAGCTGTTTTTT
cdr3_aa: CASTRSGSGELFF

clone_size: .
j_call: TRBJ2-1
cdr3_length: 16
v_call: TRBV10-2
d_call: .
cdr3_nt: TGCGCCAGCCTCCGAACTTGGGTAGCAGGGAACAATGAGCAGTTCTTC
cdr3_aa: CASLRTWVAGNNEQFF